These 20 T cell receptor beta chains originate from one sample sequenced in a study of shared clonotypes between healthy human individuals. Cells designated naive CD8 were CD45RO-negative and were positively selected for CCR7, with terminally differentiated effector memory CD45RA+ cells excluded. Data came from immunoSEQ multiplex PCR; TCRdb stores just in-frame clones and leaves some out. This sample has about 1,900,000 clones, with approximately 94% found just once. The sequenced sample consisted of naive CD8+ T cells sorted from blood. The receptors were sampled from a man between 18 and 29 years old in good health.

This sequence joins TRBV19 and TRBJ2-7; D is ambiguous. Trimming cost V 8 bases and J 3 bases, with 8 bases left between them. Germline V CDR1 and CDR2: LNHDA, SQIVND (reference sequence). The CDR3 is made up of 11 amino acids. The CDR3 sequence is CASGIGYEQYF. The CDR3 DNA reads TGTGCCAGTGGAATCGGCTACGAGCAGTACTTC.

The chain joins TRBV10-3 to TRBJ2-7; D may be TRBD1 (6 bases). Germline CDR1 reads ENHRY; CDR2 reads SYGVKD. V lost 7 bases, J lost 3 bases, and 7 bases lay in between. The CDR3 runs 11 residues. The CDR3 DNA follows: TGTGCCATCAAGGGGGTCTACGAGCAGTACTTC. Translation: CAIKGVYEQYF.

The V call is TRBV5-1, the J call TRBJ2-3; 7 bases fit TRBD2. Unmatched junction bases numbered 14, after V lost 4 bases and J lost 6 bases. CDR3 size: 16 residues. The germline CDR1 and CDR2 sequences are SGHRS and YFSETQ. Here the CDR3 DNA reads TGCGCCAGCAGCCGTAAGGGACTACTTGGGACGGATACGCAGTATTTT. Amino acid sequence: CASSRKGLLGTDTQYF.

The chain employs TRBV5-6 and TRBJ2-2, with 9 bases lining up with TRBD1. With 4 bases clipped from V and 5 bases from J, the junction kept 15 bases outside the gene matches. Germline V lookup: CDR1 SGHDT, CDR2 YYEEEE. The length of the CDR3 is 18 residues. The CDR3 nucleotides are TGTGCCAGCAGCCTCCGGGACAGGGAAGCCTTATTGACCGGGGAGCTGTTTTTT. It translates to CASSLRDREALLTGELFF.

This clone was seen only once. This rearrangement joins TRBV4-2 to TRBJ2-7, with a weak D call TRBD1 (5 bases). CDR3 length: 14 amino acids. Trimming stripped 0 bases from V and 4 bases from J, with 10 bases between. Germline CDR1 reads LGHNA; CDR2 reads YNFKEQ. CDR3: CASSQEAQGYEQYF. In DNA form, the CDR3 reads TGTGCCAGCAGCCAAGAAGCCCAGGGATACGAGCAGTACTTC.

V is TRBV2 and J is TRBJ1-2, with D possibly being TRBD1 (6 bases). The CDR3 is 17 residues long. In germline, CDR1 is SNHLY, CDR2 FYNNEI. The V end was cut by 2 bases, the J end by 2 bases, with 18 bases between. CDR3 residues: CASSERQARGDNYGYTF. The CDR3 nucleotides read TGTGCCAGCAGTGAACGACAGGCTAGAGGGGACAACTATGGCTACACCTTC.

CDR3 nucleotide sequence: TGTGCCTGGAGCGGGACTAGCGGGGGGCCCTACGAGCAGTACTTC. The encoded protein is CAWSGTSGGPYEQYF. The rearrangement links TRBV30 to TRBJ2-7, with 15 bases identical to TRBD2. Germline values: CDR1 GTSNPN, CDR2 SVGIG (reference sequence). This CDR3 comprises 15 residues. The junction had 2 bases not matched to a gene; V was cut back by 3 bases and J by 2 bases. Using reference TRBV30 and TRBJ2-7 for the parts outside the CDR3, the full variable domain is SQTIHQWPATLVQPVGSPLSLECTVEGTSNPNLYWYRQAAGRGLQLLFYSVGIGQISSEVPQNLSASRPQDRQFILSSKKLLLSDSGFYLCAWSGTSGGPYEQYFGPGTRLTVT.

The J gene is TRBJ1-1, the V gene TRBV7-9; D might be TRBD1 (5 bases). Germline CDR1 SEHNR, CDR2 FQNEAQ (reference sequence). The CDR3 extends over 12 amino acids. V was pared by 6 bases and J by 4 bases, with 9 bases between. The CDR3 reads CASSRGFTEAFF. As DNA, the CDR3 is TGTGCCAGCAGTCGGGGGTTCACTGAAGCTTTCTTT.

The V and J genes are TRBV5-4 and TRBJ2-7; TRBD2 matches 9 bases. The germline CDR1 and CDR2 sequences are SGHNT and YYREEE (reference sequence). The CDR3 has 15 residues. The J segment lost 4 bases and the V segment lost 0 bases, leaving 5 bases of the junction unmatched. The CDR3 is CASSLAWREGYEQYF. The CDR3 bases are TGTGCCAGCAGCTTGGCGTGGCGGGAGGGTTACGAGCAGTACTTC.

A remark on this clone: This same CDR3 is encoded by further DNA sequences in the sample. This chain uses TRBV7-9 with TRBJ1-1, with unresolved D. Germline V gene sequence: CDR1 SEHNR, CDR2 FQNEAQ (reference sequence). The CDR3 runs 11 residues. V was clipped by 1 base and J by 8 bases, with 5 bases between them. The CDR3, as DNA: TGTGCCAGCAGCTTAGTCGGGGAAGCTTTCTTT. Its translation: CASSLVGEAFF.

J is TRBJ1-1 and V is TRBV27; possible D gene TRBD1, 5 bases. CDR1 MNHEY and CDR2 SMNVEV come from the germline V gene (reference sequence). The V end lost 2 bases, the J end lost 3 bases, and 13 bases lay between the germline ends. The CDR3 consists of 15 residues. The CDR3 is CASSLTTGGDTEAFF. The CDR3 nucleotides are TGTGCCAGCAGTTTAACCACCGGGGGGGACACTGAAGCTTTCTTT.

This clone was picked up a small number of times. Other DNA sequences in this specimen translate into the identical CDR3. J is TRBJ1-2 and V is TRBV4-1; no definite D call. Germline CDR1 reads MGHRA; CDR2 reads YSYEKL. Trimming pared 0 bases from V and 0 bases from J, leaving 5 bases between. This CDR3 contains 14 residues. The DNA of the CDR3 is TGCGCCAGCAGCCAAGAAGGTGCTAACTATGGCTACACCTTC. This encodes CASSQEGANYGYTF.

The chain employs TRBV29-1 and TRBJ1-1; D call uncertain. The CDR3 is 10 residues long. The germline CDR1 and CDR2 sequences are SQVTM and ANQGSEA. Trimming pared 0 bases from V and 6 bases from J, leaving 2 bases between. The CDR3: CSVEDPEAFF. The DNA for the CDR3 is TGCAGCGTTGAAGATCCTGAAGCTTTCTTT.

The CDR3 is CASSRGTGGRGGRGYTF. For the CDR3, the DNA is TGTGCCAGCAGTCGAGGGACAGGGGGCCGTGGAGGTCGTGGCTACACCTTC. V gene TRBV28 combines with J gene TRBJ1-2, with 12 bases that match TRBD1. The V and J ends lost 5 bases and 7 bases, in that order; junction bases with no gene match: 14. The CDR3 sequence is 17 residues long. Germline assignment: CDR1 MDHEN and CDR2 SYDVKM.

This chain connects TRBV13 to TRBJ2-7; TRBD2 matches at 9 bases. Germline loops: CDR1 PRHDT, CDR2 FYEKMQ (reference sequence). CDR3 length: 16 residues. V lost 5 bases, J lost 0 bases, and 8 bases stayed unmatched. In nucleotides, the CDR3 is TGTGCCAGCAGCCAAAAGGGAGCGGGGGGCTCCTACGAGCAGTACTTC. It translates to CASSQKGAGGSYEQYF.

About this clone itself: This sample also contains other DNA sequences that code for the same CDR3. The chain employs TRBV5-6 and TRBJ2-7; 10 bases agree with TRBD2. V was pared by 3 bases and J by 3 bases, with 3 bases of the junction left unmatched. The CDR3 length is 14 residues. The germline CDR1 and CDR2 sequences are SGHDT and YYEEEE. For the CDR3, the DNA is TGTGCCAGCAGCTCCGGACTAGCGGTCTACGAGCAGTACTTC. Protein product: CASSSGLAVYEQYF.

The CDR3 is CASSETGGSTYEQYF. DNA for the CDR3: TGTGCCAGCAGTGAAACGGGGGGGTCCACCTACGAGCAGTACTTC. This sequence joins TRBV2 and TRBJ2-7, with 8 bases lining up with TRBD2. Germline CDR1 is SNHLY and CDR2 is FYNNEI. The CDR3 is made up of 15 amino acids. V shed 2 bases and J 2 bases; nucleotides not matched to a gene: 5.

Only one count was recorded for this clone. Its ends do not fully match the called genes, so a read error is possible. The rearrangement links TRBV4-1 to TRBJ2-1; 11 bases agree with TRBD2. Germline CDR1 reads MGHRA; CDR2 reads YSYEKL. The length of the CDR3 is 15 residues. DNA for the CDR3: TGCGCCAGCAGCCCTACGGAGATTAGCGGGAGGGTCCGGGTCTTC. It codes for CASSPTEISGRVRVF.

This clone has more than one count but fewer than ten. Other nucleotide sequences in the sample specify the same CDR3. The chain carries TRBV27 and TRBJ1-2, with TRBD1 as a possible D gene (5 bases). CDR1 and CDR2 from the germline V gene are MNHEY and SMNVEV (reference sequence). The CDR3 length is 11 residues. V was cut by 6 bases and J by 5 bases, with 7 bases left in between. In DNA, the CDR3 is TGTGCCAGCAGCCCAGGGTATGGCTACACCTTC. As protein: CASSPGYGYTF.

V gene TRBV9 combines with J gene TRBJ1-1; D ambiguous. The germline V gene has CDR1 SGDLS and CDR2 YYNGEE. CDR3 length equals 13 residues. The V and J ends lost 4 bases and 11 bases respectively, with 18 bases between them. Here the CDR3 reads CASSQRWVSAAFF. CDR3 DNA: TGTGCCAGCAGCCAGCGGTGGGTAAGTGCGGCTTTCTTT.